A single sample gave rise to the 11 T cell receptor beta chains below, sequenced in a study of blood T cells in healthy people across ages. Primers used in a second PCR of about 7 to 12 cycles were a sample-barcoded 5' primer and a J-beta primer mix. Via MiXCR, TCRdb re-called the 5' RACE reads, giving one row per CDR3 protein. This sample has 700,000 to 900,000 distinct CDR3 sequences; roughly 50% occur once, and the top ten carry around 40%. The sequenced sample consisted of blood. These receptors came from an elderly man in good health.

This clonotype was observed a few times. The CDR3 sequence: CASSPYPGTTGELFF. The DNA for the CDR3 is TGTGCCAGCAGCCCTTACCCTGGGACGACCGGGGAGCTGTTTTTT. This rearrangement joins TRBV13 to TRBJ2-2; possibly TRBD1 or TRBD2 for D (5 bases each). The CDR3 has 15 amino acids. Trimming removed 5 bases at V and 5 bases at J, with 15 bases between. Germline-derived CDR1 and CDR2 are PRHDT and FYEKMQ (reference sequence).

The chain joins TRBV20-1 to TRBJ2-1; 12 nucleotides line up with TRBD2. CDR1 is DFQATT, CDR2 SNEGSKA, per germline (reference sequence). The length of the CDR3 is 14 residues. Trimming removed 5 bases from V and 9 bases from J; junction bases left unmatched: 8. CDR3 nucleotides: TGCAGTGCTCGTCGGACTAGCGGGATTGGTGAGCAGTTCTTC. It translates to CSARRTSGIGEQFF.

J is TRBJ2-1 and V is TRBV20-1; 7 bases are shared with TRBD2. CDR1 is DFQATT and CDR2 is SNEGSKA in the germline V gene (reference sequence). This CDR3 has 16 amino acids. Trimming took 1 base from V and 2 from J; bases not matched to a gene: 8. CDR3 nucleotide sequence: TGCAGTGCTAGAGGGGCTAGCGGAACGACCTACAATGAGCAGTTCTTC. It yields the protein CSARGASGTTYNEQFF.

As for this clonotype: An end of the junction does not agree with germline; a read error may underlie this. The chain links TRBV24-1 to TRBJ2-1; D may be TRBD2 (6 bases). This CDR3 comprises 15 residues. The germline V gene has CDR1 KGHDR and CDR2 SFDVKD. DNA for the CDR3: TGTGCCACCAGGGGCGTCGGGAGCGGAGGCAATGAGCGGTTCTTC. It yields the protein CATRGVGSGGNERFF.

The chain links TRBV18 to TRBJ2-1; D gene uncertain. Trimming shortened V by 1 base and J by 10 bases, and 8 bases separated the two germline ends. CDR3 length equals 12 residues. Germline V gene data show CDR1 as KGHSH and CDR2 as LQKENI. CDR3 bases: TGTGCCAGCTCACCACAGCTACTGGAGCAGTTCTTC. Translated: CASSPQLLEQFF.

The chain carries TRBV24-1 and TRBJ2-1; D remains ambiguous. Germline V gene sequence: CDR1 KGHDR, CDR2 SFDVKD. The CDR3 sequence is 13 residues long. V gave up 5 bases and J gave up 6 bases, with 10 bases separating them. The CDR3: CATSGMRGNEQFF. CDR3 bases: TGTGCCACCAGTGGGATGCGAGGCAATGAGCAGTTCTTC.

The chain links TRBV20-1 to TRBJ2-1, with D perhaps matching TRBD2 (5 bases). The V gene lost 6 bases and the J gene lost 0 bases, with 15 bases spanning the gap. This CDR3 comprises 15 residues. Germline V gives CDR1 DFQATT, CDR2 SNEGSKA (reference sequence). The CDR3 nucleotides are TGCAGTGCCCCCGGGGTAGCAGGCTCCTACAATGAGCAGTTCTTC. Amino acids: CSAPGVAGSYNEQFF.

The table lists this clonotype with a few counts. The chain joins TRBV20-1 to TRBJ1-2, with D tentatively TRBD1 (5 bases). Germline V lookup: CDR1 DFQATT, CDR2 SNEGSKA (reference sequence). The CDR3 has 14 residues. The V end lost 4 bases, the J end lost 0 bases, and 12 bases lay between the germline ends. Here the CDR3 reads CSANLDSSNYGYTF. The CDR3 region has the DNA TGCAGTGCTAACCTAGACAGTTCTAACTATGGCTACACCTTC.

CDR3 coding DNA: TGTGCCAGCAGTAGCTCTAGCGGGAGGGCCGGTTGGCAGTTCTTC. Translation gives CASSSSSGRAGWQFF. The chain uses TRBV12-3 or TRBV12-4 and TRBJ2-1; 12 bases match TRBD2. The CDR3 consists of 15 residues. V trimming: 5 bases; J trimming: 12 bases; junction bases outside the gene matches: 11.

The rearrangement joins TRBV14 to TRBJ2-1, with 12 bases matching TRBD2. The CDR3 consists of 19 residues. Trimming removed 1 base from V and 0 bases from J; junction bases left unmatched: 7. CDR1 and CDR2 from the germline V gene are SGHDN and FVKESK. For the CDR3, the DNA is TGTGCCAGCAGCCAAGGGACTAGCGGGATGAGAGGCTCCTACAATGAGCAGTTCTTC. Protein product: CASSQGTSGMRGSYNEQFF. The full variable domain, with the rest looked up from reference TRBV14 and TRBJ2-1, is EAGVTQFPSHSVIEKGQTVTLRCDPISGHDNLYWYRRVMGKEIKFLLHFVKESKQDESGMPNNRFLAERTGGTYSTLKVQPAELEDSGVYFCASSQGTSGMRGSYNEQFFGPGTRLTVL.

This rearrangement joins TRBV3-1 to TRBJ2-7; 11 nucleotides match TRBD2. There are 15 residues in the CDR3. The V gene end was trimmed by 4 bases and the J gene end by 3 bases; junction bases not matched to a gene: 5. In germline, CDR1 is LGHDT, CDR2 YNNKEL (reference sequence). CDR3 residues: CASSPRLAGIYEQYF. DNA for the CDR3: TGTGCCAGCAGCCCTCGACTAGCGGGAATCTACGAGCAGTACTTC.